The rows below give T cell receptor beta chains drawn from one sample of a study of lymphopenia after photon versus proton radiotherapy. Measured with immunoSEQ multiplex PCR; TCRdb has only the in-frame clones, and not every one. Here the sample spans approximately 65,000 clones, around 90% being singletons. Source: peripheral blood, taken from a patient treated with photon-based radiotherapy. Receptors were obtained from a woman between 65 and 79 years old with pancreatic cancer. CDR3s include the opening cysteine and the closing phenylalanine or tryptophan.

TRBV5-1 14 CASSPRQRNTEAFF
TRBV18 13 CASSSDRNQPQHF
TRBV11-2 15 CASSLVGVGDGELFF
TRBV11-3 16 CASSLGLGPSYNEQFF
TRBV5-6 16 CASSPRRTGTQETQYF
TRBV7-9 12 CASSLSDYGYTF
TRBV5-1 15 CASSQGHRDNEKLFF
TRBV18 13 CASSPRSDYEQYF
TRBV5-1 17 CASSWGTGSMASYEQYF
TRBV4-1 18 CASSQGGTSGRAGETQYF
TRBV4-1 15 CASSQGASITGELFF
TRBV7-9 14 CASSSTTGVDGYTF
TRBV28 14 CASNGQGGKNIQYF
TRBV5-4 16 CASSLGWDRGSDTQYF
TRBV28 15 CASSSQDRGYGEQYF
TRBV10-3 13 CAISESGGYEQYF
TRBV5-1 13 CASSLPRSYEQYF
TRBV4-2 13 CASSPTLSDTQYF
TRBV11-2 14 CASSRTDSSYEQYF
TRBV28 12 CASSSLTDTQYF
TRBV19 14 CASSIGQGEETQYF
TRBV10-3 15 CAISPTGGHTGELFF